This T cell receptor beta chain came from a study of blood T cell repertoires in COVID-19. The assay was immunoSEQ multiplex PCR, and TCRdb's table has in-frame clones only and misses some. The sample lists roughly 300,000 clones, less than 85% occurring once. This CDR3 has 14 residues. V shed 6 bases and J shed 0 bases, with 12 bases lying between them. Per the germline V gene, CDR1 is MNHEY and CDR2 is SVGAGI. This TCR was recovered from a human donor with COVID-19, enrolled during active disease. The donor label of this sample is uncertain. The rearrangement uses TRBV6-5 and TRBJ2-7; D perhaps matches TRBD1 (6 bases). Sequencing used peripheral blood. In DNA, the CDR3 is TGTGCCAGCAGGCCACAGGGATCCTCCTACGAGCAGTACTTC. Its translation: CASRPQGSSYEQYF.